The 17 T cell receptor beta chains presented below share a single source sample, sequenced in a study of blood T cell repertoires in COVID-19. Generated by immunoSEQ multiplex PCR, the TCRdb table keeps only in-frame clones and is missing some. This table holds 160,000 or so clones, around 86% found once. Specimen: peripheral blood. Source of these receptors: a man between 65 and 79 years old who had recovered from COVID-19.

The gene calls are TRBV10-3 and TRBJ2-7; D gene uncertain. The ends were cut back, 0 bases at V and 0 bases at J, with 9 bases in the middle. Germline V gene sequence: CDR1 ENHRY, CDR2 SYGVKD. This CDR3 is 15 amino acids long. CDR3 nucleotides: TGTGCCATCAGTGAGTCGTCCTCCAGCTCCTACGAGCAGTACTTC. Translated, it gives CAISESSSSSYEQYF.

This chain connects TRBV3-1 (or the pseudogene TRBV3-2) to TRBJ1-5; D is possibly TRBD1 (6 bases). From germline, CDR1 is LGHDT and CDR2 YNNKEL (reference sequence). This CDR3 comprises 15 residues. The ends were cut back, 1 base at V and 7 bases at J, with 14 bases in the middle. CDR3 region: CASSQGRGLGQPQHF. The CDR3 DNA reads TGTGCCAGCAGCCAAGGGCGGGGGCTTGGGCAGCCCCAGCATTTT.

The CDR3 here is CASSGWETSGVYEQYF. The CDR3 DNA reads as TGTGCCAGCAGTGGGTGGGAGACTAGCGGCGTTTACGAGCAGTACTTC. The rearrangement links TRBV6-1 to TRBJ2-7; the match to TRBD2 covers 9 bases. Trimming removed 4 bases from V and 4 bases from J; junction bases left unmatched: 11. In germline, CDR1 is MNHNS, CDR2 SASEGT. This CDR3 is 16 amino acids long.

The chain carries TRBV11-2 and TRBJ1-1; TRBD1 might be the D (6 bases). This CDR3 contains 14 residues. Trimming stripped 2 bases from V and 6 bases from J, with 13 bases between. Germline V gene data show CDR1 as SGHAT and CDR2 as FQNNGV. CDR3 amino acids: CASSLNPGQSEAFF. For the CDR3, the DNA is TGTGCCAGCAGCTTAAATCCGGGACAATCTGAAGCTTTCTTT.

V usage is TRBV5-1 and J usage is TRBJ2-1; D remains unclear. The ends were cut back, 4 bases at V and 0 bases at J, with 8 bases in the middle. This CDR3 spans 14 amino acids. The germline V gene has CDR1 SGHRS and CDR2 YFSETQ. CDR3 in amino acids: CASSIPSSYNEQFF. In nucleotides, the CDR3 is TGCGCCAGCAGCATACCGAGCTCCTACAATGAGCAGTTCTTC.

The DNA of the CDR3 is TGTGCCAGCAGCAAGACTAGCGACAGCTCCTACAATGAGCAGTTCTTC. Its translation is CASSKTSDSSYNEQFF. The chain joins TRBV13 to TRBJ2-1; 8 bases fit TRBD2. CDR3 size: 16 residues. The V and J ends lost 5 bases and 0 bases, in that order; junction bases with no gene match: 6. Germline CDR1 reads PRHDT; CDR2 reads FYEKMQ (reference sequence).

This rearrangement joins TRBV19 to TRBJ2-1, with TRBD2 identical over 14 bases. CDR3 length: 15 residues. Germline V gives CDR1 LNHDA, CDR2 SQIVND (reference sequence). With V trimmed by 4 bases and J by 7 bases, 3 bases remained unmatched. The CDR3 loop reads CASSTGLAGVNEQFF. CDR3 DNA sequence: TGTGCCAGTAGTACGGGACTAGCGGGAGTGAATGAGCAGTTCTTC.

The V gene is TRBV20-1, the J gene TRBJ2-1; 8 bases align to TRBD1. This CDR3 is built from 14 residues. V gave up 3 bases and J gave up 5 bases; unmatched junction bases: 6. The V gene's germline CDR1 is DFQATT and CDR2 SNEGSKA (reference sequence). The CDR3 nucleotides read TGCAGTGCTAGTAGACAGGGGATCCACAATGAGCAGTTCTTC. Residues: CSASRQGIHNEQFF.

This sequence joins TRBV6-5 and TRBJ2-2; D possibly corresponds to TRBD1 (6 bases). This CDR3 region has 14 residues. V gave up 5 bases and J gave up 2 bases, with 9 bases separating them. From germline, CDR1 is MNHEY and CDR2 SVGAGI. The CDR3 bases are TGTGCCAGCAGTCCGACAGGAAACACCGGGGAGCTGTTTTTT. Translating it yields CASSPTGNTGELFF.

The chain is built from TRBV5-1 and TRBJ2-1; D not certain. Trimming cost V 0 bases and J 10 bases, with 5 bases left between them. CDR1 SGHRS and CDR2 YFSETQ come from the germline V gene. The CDR3 sequence is 11 residues long. CDR3 region: CASSLDVEQFF. In nucleotides, the CDR3 is TGCGCCAGCAGCTTGGATGTAGAGCAGTTCTTC.

The chain has TRBV4-1 and TRBJ1-1; D is ambiguous. CDR3 length: 14 residues. V lost 3 bases to trimming and J lost 3 bases, with 11 bases between them. Per germline, CDR1 MGHRA and CDR2 YSYEKL. CDR3 residues: CASSHRGGYTEAFF. In DNA, the CDR3 is TGCGCCAGCAGCCATCGCGGCGGCTACACTGAAGCTTTCTTT.

The rearrangement links TRBV10-1 to TRBJ1-2; D may be TRBD1 (5 bases). V was pared by 7 bases and J by 4 bases, with 25 bases between. Per the germline V gene, CDR1 is WNHNN and CDR2 is SYGVQD (reference sequence). The CDR3 extends over 17 amino acids. The CDR3 loop reads CASTSMEGQLPLYGYTF. The CDR3 nucleotides are TGCGCCAGCACCTCCATGGAGGGGCAGTTACCGCTCTATGGCTACACCTTC.

The rearrangement uses TRBV7-6 and TRBJ2-3, with 10 bases aligning to TRBD2. Germline V gene sequence: CDR1 SGHVS, CDR2 FNYEAQ. Losses at the gene ends were 1 base for V and 5 bases for J; bases not matched to a gene: 9. This CDR3 has 17 amino acids. The CDR3 is CASSLVYLAGAGDTQYF. CDR3 coding DNA: TGTGCCAGCAGCTTAGTATACCTAGCGGGAGCCGGAGATACGCAGTATTTT. The full variable domain, rest sourced from reference TRBV7-6 and TRBJ2-3, is GAGVSQSPRYKVTKRGQDVALRCDPISGHVSLYWYRQALGQGPEFLTYFNYEAQQDKSGLPNDRFSAERPEGSISTLTIQRTEQRDSAMYRCASSLVYLAGAGDTQYFGPGTRLTVL.

This chain uses TRBV2 with TRBJ2-1; 7 bases agree with TRBD2. The CDR3 runs to 13 residues. Trimming cost V 11 bases and J 0 bases; bases outside gene matches: 4. CDR1 and CDR2 from the germline V gene are SNHLY and FYNNEI. The DNA of the CDR3 is TGTGCCGGAGCGGGGAGCTCCTACAATGAGCAGTTCTTC. It is translated as CAGAGSSYNEQFF. Supplemented by reference TRBV2 and TRBJ2-1, the full variable domain reads EPEVTQTPSHQVTQMGQEVILRCVPISNHLYFYWYRQILGQKVEFLVSFYNNEISEKSEIFDDQFSVERPDGSNFTLKIRSTKLEDSAMYFCAGAGSSYNEQFFGPGTRLTVL.

This clone was seen only once. The chain carries TRBV6-5 and TRBJ2-5; 7 bases agree with TRBD1. Germline V gives CDR1 MNHEY, CDR2 SVGAGI. V shed 10 bases and J 1 base; nucleotides not matched to a gene: 12. The CDR3 loop spans 15 amino acids. In DNA form, the CDR3 reads TGTGCCAATAGGCGGACAGGCCAGTCCCAAGAGACCCAGTACTTC. This translates into CANRRTGQSQETQYF.

The CDR3 DNA follows: TGCGCCAGCAGCTTAACAGGGCCCTCCTACGAGCAGTACTTC. Translation: CASSLTGPSYEQYF. This sequence joins TRBV5-1 and TRBJ2-7; D perhaps matches TRBD1 (6 bases). This CDR3 has 14 amino acids. The V and J ends lost 2 bases and 0 bases respectively, with 9 bases between them. Germline CDR1 and CDR2: SGHRS and YFSETQ.

The V and J genes are TRBV7-2 and TRBJ2-2, with a tentative D call TRBD2 (5 bases). Germline V gene lookup returns CDR1 SGHTA and CDR2 FQGNSA. This CDR3 has 16 amino acids. V lost 4 bases to trimming and J lost 5 bases, with 17 bases between them. CDR3 residues: CASSSKAPTRTGELFF. CDR3 bases: TGTGCCAGCAGCTCAAAAGCCCCTACTAGGACCGGGGAGCTGTTTTTT.